This TCR beta chain comes out of a study of T cells after yellow fever vaccination. This clonotype was observed a handful of times. Its antigen remains unidentified. Whole-study findings and limits: Subsequent to the booster, the majority of primary-vaccination clones reappeared (roughly 97% CD4, more than 70% CD8). When the response was secondary, it was weaker but reached its peak faster, day 5 versus 15. CD4 and CD8 compartments shared a small share of clonotypes.

CDR3 length: 16 amino acids. Germline CDR1 SGHNT, CDR2 YYREEE (reference sequence). V gave up 0 bases and J gave up 10 bases; unmatched junction bases: 14. A 5'RACE template-switching step, the method used to make TCR cDNA, added a universal primer site and UMIs. TCRdb re-derived calls from the 5' RACE reads in MiXCR, one entry per CDR3 protein. The sample has 300,000 to 400,000 distinct CDR3 sequences, about 10% seen once; the top ten hold roughly 3%. V gene TRBV5-4 combines with J gene TRBJ2-5; 8 bases are a match to TRBD1. Sequencing was performed on CD4+ T cells sorted from PBMCs, taken 45 days after the yellow fever booster vaccination. This TCR was sampled from a man between 18 and 29 years old who received the YFV17D yellow fever vaccine. The CDR3 loop reads CASSLGGQGPPMDQYF. The CDR3 coding sequence is TGTGCCAGCAGCTTGGGTGGACAGGGCCCTCCAATGGACCAGTACTTC. The variable domain in full, with the rest retrieved from reference TRBV5-4 and TRBJ2-5, is ETGVTQSPTHLIKTRGQQVTLRCSSQSGHNTVSWYQQALGQGPQFIFQYYREEENGRGNFPPRFSGLQFPNYSSELNVNALELDDSALYLCASSLGGQGPPMDQYFGPGTRLLVL.